The T cell receptor beta chain under discussion was sequenced for a study of cytomegalovirus exposure and HLA in healthy donors (dated by TCRdb to 2016 to 2017). In terms of the full investigation: According to a later analysis, one platform produced both the roughly 120 validation repertoires and the roughly 650 repertoires of the first cohort. The study aimed to test whether cataloging public T cell receptors could reveal signatures of past pathogen exposure. To predict cytomegalovirus infection status, the study brought together high-throughput TCR immunosequencing, statistical association of individual TCRs with disease status, and machine learning. Along with the approximately 650-subject first cohort, a separate validation cohort of over a hundred different subjects was used.

The paper as a whole reports these results and caveats: Cytomegalovirus status was reported to be diagnosed by the classifier with high specificity and sensitivity in both the original and validation cohorts. In a later analysis, TCRs clustered in the first cohort were found to also tend to co-occur in the roughly 130 validation repertoires, with approximately 95% of cluster scores above 0. A total of 164 TCR beta chains were listed by the study as associated with cytomegalovirus. Most TCR sequences were observed very rarely across donors, whereas some public TCRs were present in many individuals. It was suggested by the authors that the approach could potentially be generalized to other disease states and immunological phenotypes. Three of the identified cytomegalovirus-associated TCR beta chains were confirmed in vitro to be specific for cytomegalovirus antigens. All 120 repertoires were used to score co-occurrence in the validation cohort in a later analysis, because that analysis had no HLA typing for the cohort.

A word on this clone: Its antigen specificity is not known. No clone much larger than this one lies a single base away; base qualities are absent.

CDR1 and CDR2 are read off the germline V gene as SGHAT and FQNNGV. At the junction V is shortened by 1 base and J by 3 bases, with 9 bases in between. The CDR3 spans 15 residues, from the cysteine through the phenylalanine. The entry retains the CDR3 DNA only, 45 bases that are in frame from base 1. The method behind the library was the immunoSEQ multiplex PCR assay. The original pipeline was this. A statistical classification framework was built for diagnosing cytomegalovirus status from the catalog of TCR beta chain sequences. Imported from immuneACCESS, the table was reduced by TCRdb to in-frame sequences with V and J called. These copies leave out some clones; in studies compared against another copy, an unresolved V gene accounts for under half, and the cause of the remainder is not known. D and trimming come from the DNA, and the V and J calls and clone size come from that table. For this sample there are some 46,000 clones; around nine tenths appear just once. The ten biggest clones cover over 5% of the sample.

The donors were included in the validation cohort of 90 to 150 subjects, a group kept apart from the approximately 650-subject first cohort. Sequenced input: PBMCs. The chain employs TRBV11-2 and TRBJ1-4; possibly the D gene is TRBD1, per 5 matching bases. The receptor's source is a man younger than 35 in good health and CMV-seronegative. The DNA sequence is as follows: TGTGCCAGCAGCTTAGGACAGACTCCTAATGAAAAACTGTTTTTT. Translated, it reads CASSLGQTPNEKLFF.